The source of this T cell receptor beta chain is a study of cytomegalovirus exposure and HLA in healthy donors. The CDR3 consists of 13 residues. V lost 6 bases and J 5 bases, leaving 13 bases between the germline ends. Germline-derived CDR1 and CDR2 are MRHNA and SNTAGT. The PCR employed 60 Vbeta primers together with 13 Jbeta primers. Profiling relied on immunoSEQ multiplex PCR, and the TCRdb table lists in-frame clones only, not all of them. The data show around 99,000 clones, roughly four fifths seen once. This clone was counted once. Its antigen is undetermined. Overall study results and limits: About 87% or about 30% of the time was how often most TCR beta V segments were productive, according to an earlier analysis.

The sequencing input was PBMCs. The rearrangement uses TRBV6-4 and TRBJ1-2; D remains unclear. This sequence was found in a man aged 18 to 30 in good health and CMV-seronegative. CDR3 amino acids: CASREGFRYGYTF. Written as DNA, the CDR3 is TGTGCCAGCAGGGAGGGTTTTAGATATGGCTACACCTTC.